This T cell receptor (beta chain) was sequenced in a study of blood T cell repertoires in COVID-19. In the study overall: Samples taken during acute and convalescent COVID-19 were collected in the United States, Italy and Spain.

TCRdb keeps only in-frame clones here, not all; method: immunoSEQ multiplex PCR. The sample contains some 80,000 clones, about 83% of which appear only once. V was trimmed by 2 bases and J by 3 bases, leaving 17 bases between them. The CDR3 extends over 16 amino acids. Germline CDR1 and CDR2: MNHEY and SVGEGT. The sample holds one count of this clone. The sequenced sample consisted of peripheral blood. The source of this sequence is a woman older than 75 with active or convalescent COVID-19. V gene TRBV6-2 or TRBV6-3 combines with J gene TRBJ2-7, with TRBD2 as a possible D gene (7 bases). The CDR3 DNA is TGTGCCAGCAGTTACAGGGGGGGGCGAGCCAACTACGAGCAGTACTTC. It codes for CASSYRGGRANYEQYF.